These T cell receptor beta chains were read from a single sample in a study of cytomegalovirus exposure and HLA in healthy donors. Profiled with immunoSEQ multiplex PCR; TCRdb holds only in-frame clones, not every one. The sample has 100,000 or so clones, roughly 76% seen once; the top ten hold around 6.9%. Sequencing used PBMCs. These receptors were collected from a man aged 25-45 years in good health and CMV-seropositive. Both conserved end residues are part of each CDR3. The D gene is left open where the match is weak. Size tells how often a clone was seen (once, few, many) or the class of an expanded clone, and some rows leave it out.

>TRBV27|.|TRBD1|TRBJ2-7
TGTGCCAGCAGCAAACCCGGGACAGGGGGCGAGCAGTACTTC
CASSKPGTGGEQYF
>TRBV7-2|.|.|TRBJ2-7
TGTGCCAGCAGCGCCGGACAGAGAGTCGAGCAGTACTTC
CASSAGQRVEQYF
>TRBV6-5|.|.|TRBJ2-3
TGTGCCAGCAGTTACTTGCCGGCAGATACGCAGTATTTT
CASSYLPADTQYF
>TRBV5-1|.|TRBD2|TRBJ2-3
TGCGCCAGCACTAGCGGGAGCACAGATACGCAGTATTTT
CASTSGSTDTQYF
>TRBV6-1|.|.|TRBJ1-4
TGTGCCAGCAGTAACAGGGCAACTAATGAAAAACTGTTTTTT
CASSNRATNEKLFF
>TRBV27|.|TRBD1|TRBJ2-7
TGTGCCAGCAGTTTTGGAGGGACAGGGCTCTCCTACGAGCAGTACTTC
CASSFGGTGLSYEQYF
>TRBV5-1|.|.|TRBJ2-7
TGCGCCAGCAGCTCCTCCCACGAGCAGTACTTC
CASSSSHEQYF
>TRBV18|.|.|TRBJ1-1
TGTGCCAGCTCACCACCTAATGAGGGGAGGACTGAAGCTTTCTTT
CASSPPNEGRTEAFF
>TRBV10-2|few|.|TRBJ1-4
TGCGCCAGCAGGGGGGAGGTAGTAGGTGAAAAACTGTTTTTT
CASRGEVVGEKLFF
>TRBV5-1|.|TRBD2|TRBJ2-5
TGCGCCAGCAGCCGTGCCGGGGGCAGGGGGACTAGCGGGGCGGAAGAGACCCAGTACTTC
CASSRAGGRGTSGAEETQYF
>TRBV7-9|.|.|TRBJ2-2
TGTGCCAGCAGCTTAAGTGTTTGGCAGGAGAACACCGGGGAGCTGTTTTTT
CASSLSVWQENTGELFF
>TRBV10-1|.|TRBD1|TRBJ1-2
TGCGCCAGCAGTGAGTCGACTCCCGGGACAGGGGGTAGCTATGGCTACACCTTC
CASSESTPGTGGSYGYTF
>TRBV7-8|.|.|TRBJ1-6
TGTGCCAGCATCCCCGGGAGGGGCCGTAATTCACCCCTCCACTTT
CASIPGRGRNSPLHF
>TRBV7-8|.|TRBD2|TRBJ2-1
TGTGCCAGCAGAAAGACTAGCGGGGGGGCCATCTACAATGAGCAGTTCTTC
CASRKTSGGAIYNEQFF
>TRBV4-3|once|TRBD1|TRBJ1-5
TGCGCCAGCAGCCAAGAACAGGGGGATCAGCCCCAGCATTTT
CASSQEQGDQPQHF
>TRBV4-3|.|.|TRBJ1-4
TGCGCCAGCAGCCAGACTTTGCTGGAAAAACTGTTTTTT
CASSQTLLEKLFF
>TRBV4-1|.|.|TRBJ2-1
TGCGCCAGCAGCCAACCCACCCTGCGCGTGTCGTACAATGAGCAGTTCTTC
CASSQPTLRVSYNEQFF
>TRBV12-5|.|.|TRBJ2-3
TGTGCTAGTGGTTTCTCAGGGGCCACAGATACGCAGTATTTT
CASGFSGATDTQYF
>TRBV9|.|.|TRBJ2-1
TGTGCCAGCAGCGTAAAGGACACGGAGCAGTTCTTC
CASSVKDTEQFF
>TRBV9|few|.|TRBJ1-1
TGTGCCAGCAGCGTAGGACCGGGAAACACTGAAGCTTTCTTT
CASSVGPGNTEAFF
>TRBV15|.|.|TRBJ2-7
TGTGCCACCAGCAGAGATCCCCAATACGAGCAGTACTTC
CATSRDPQYEQYF
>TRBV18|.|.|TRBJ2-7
TGTGCCAGCTCAGTGACAGGGAGGTCCTACGAGCAGTACTTC
CASSVTGRSYEQYF
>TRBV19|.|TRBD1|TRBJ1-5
TGTGCCAGTAGTACGATGGGACAGGGTAGGGGCAATCAGCCCCAGCATTTT
CASSTMGQGRGNQPQHF
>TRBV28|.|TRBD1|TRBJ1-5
TGTGCCAGCAGCTTGACAGGGCGGGCCAGCAATCAGCCCCAGCATTTT
CASSLTGRASNQPQHF
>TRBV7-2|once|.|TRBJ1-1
TGTGCCAGCAGCCCAGAGCGGATCATGAACACTGAAGCTTTCTTT
CASSPERIMNTEAFF
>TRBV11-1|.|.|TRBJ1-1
TGTGCCAGCAGCCGAGGGCATGAAGCTTTCTTT
CASSRGHEAFF
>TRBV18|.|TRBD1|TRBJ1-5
TGTGCCAGCTCATTCTCCGGGACAGGGGAACAGCCCCAGCATTTT
CASSFSGTGEQPQHF
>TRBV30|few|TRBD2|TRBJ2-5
TGTGCCTGGAGGGGGTTAGCGGGGGGCGTGTACCAAGAGACCCAGTACTTC
CAWRGLAGGVYQETQYF
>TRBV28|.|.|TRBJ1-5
TGTGCCAGCAGTTTAAGCGGGGTGGACAATCAGCCCCAGCATTTT
CASSLSGVDNQPQHF
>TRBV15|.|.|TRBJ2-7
TGTGCCACCAGCAGAGATTTTGCCAGGGGCGACGAGCAGTACTTC
CATSRDFARGDEQYF
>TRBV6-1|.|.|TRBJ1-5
TGTGCCAGCAGTACAGCTCAGCCCCAGCATTTT
CASSTAQPQHF
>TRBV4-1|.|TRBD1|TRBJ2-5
TGCGCCAGCAGCACCCCCGGGACAGGGGGACAAGAGACCCAGTACTTC
CASSTPGTGGQETQYF
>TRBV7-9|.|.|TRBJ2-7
TGTGCCAGCAGCTTAGAATCCCCCGACTTAGCCTCCTACGAGCAGTACTTC
CASSLESPDLASYEQYF
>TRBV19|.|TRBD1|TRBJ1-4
TGTGCCAGCCGGGACAGGGCCTTTCCTGCAACTAATGAAAAACTGTTTTTT
CASRDRAFPATNEKLFF
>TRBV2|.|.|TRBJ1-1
TGTGCCAGCGGCTCCATCGGGGGGCGCACTGAAGCTTTCTTT
CASGSIGGRTEAFF
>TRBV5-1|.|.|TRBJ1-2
TGCGCCAGCAACACGTGGGGGCGAAATGATGGCTACACCTTC
CASNTWGRNDGYTF
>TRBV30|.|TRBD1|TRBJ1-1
TGTGCCTGGGAGCCTAGGACAGGGGTGCGGTTCTTT
CAWEPRTGVRFF
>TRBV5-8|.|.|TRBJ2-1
TGTGCCAGTGTAATGGGCTTTTCCTACAATGAGCAGTTCTTC
CASVMGFSYNEQFF
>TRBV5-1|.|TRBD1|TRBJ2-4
TGCGCCAGCAGCTTGGGGGACAGGGGGCCCAAAAACATTCAGTACTTC
CASSLGDRGPKNIQYF
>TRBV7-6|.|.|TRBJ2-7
TGTGCCAGCAGCTCCCCGGACACGTCCTACGAGCAGTACTTC
CASSSPDTSYEQYF
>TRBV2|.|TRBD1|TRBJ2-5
TGTGCCGCAGGGGGTGTGGAAGAGACCCAGTACTTC
CAAGGVEETQYF
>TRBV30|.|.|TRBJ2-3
TGTGCCTGGAGTCCCGGTGGTGCTACGCAGTATTTT
CAWSPGGATQYF